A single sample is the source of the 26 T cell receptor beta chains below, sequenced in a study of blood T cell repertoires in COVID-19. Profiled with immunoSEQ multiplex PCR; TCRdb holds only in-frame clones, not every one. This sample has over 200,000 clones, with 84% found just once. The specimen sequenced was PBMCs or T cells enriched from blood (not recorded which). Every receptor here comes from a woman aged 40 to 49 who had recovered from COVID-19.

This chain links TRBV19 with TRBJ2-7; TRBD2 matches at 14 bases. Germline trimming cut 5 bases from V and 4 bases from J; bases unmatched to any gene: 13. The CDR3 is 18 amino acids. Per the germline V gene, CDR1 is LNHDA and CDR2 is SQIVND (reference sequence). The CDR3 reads CASSAGRGLAGVSYEQYF. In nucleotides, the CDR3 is TGTGCCAGTAGTGCGGGCAGGGGACTAGCGGGAGTCTCGTACGAGCAGTACTTC.

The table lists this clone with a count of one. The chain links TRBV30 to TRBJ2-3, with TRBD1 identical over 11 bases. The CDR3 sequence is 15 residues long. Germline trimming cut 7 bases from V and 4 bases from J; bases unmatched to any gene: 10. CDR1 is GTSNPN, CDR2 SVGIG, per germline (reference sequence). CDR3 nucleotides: TGTGCCTTCTACCCGGGACAGGGGGGCGCAGATACGCAGTATTTT. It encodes CAFYPGQGGADTQYF.

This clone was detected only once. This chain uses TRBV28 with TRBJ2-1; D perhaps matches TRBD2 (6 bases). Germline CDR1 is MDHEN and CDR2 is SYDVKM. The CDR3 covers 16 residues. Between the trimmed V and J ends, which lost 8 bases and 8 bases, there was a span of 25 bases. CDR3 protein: CASATRGLGGKDEQFF. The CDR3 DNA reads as TGTGCCAGCGCGACTAGAGGCTTAGGAGGTAAGGATGAGCAGTTCTTC. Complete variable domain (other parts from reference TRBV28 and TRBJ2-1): DVKVTQSSRYLVKRTGEKVFLECVQDMDHENMFWYRQDPGLGLRLIYFSYDVKMKEKGDIPEGYSVSREKKERFSLILESASTNQTSMYLCASATRGLGGKDEQFFGPGTRLTVL.

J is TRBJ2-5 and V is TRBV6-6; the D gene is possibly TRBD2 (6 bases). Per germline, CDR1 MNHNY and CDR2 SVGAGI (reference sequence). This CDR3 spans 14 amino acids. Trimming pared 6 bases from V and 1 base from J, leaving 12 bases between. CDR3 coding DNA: TGTGCCAGCAGGGCAACTAGCATCCAAGAGACCCAGTACTTC. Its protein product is CASRATSIQETQYF.

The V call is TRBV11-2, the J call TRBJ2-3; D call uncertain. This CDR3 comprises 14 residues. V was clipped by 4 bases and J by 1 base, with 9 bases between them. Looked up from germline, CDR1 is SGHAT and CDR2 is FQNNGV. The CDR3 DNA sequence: TGTGCCAGCAGCTCCACGGCGGGCACAGATACGCAGTATTTT. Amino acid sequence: CASSSTAGTDTQYF.

CDR3 sequence: CASAGATNEKLFF. The CDR3 DNA reads as TGCGCCAGCGCGGGGGCAACTAATGAAAAACTGTTTTTT. The rearrangement joins TRBV5-1 to TRBJ1-4; TRBD1 might be the D (5 bases). The CDR3 covers 13 residues. V was cut by 7 bases and J by 0 bases, with 7 bases left in between. Germline lookup yields CDR1 SGHRS and CDR2 YFSETQ.

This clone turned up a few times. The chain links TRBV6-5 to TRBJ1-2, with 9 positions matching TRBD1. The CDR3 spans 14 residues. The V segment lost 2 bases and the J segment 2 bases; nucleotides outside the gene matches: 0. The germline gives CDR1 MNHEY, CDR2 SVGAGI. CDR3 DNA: TGTGCCAGCAGTTACGGGACAGGGAACTATGGCTACACCTTC. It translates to CASSYGTGNYGYTF.

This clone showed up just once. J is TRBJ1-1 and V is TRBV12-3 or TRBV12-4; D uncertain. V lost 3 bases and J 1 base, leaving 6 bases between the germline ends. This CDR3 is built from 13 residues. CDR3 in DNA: TGTGCCAGCAGTTTGGGCTCGAACACTGAAGCTTTCTTT. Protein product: CASSLGSNTEAFF.

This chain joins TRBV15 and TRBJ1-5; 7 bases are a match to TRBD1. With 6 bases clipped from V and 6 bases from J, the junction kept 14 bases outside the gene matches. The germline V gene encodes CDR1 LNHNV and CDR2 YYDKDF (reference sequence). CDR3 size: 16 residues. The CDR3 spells CATSTGIGGAVQPQHF. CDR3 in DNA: TGTGCCACCAGTACAGGCATAGGGGGCGCGGTTCAGCCCCAGCATTTT.

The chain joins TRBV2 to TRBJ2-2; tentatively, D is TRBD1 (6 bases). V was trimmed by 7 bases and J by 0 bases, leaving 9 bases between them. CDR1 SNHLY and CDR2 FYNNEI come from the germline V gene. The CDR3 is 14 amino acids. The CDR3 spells CASKDSSNTGELFF. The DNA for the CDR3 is TGTGCCAGCAAGGACAGCTCGAACACCGGGGAGCTGTTTTTT.

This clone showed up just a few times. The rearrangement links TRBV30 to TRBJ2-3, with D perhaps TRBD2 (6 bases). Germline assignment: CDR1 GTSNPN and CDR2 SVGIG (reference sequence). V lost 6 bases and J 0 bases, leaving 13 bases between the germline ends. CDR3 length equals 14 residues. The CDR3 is CACHPGASTDTQYF. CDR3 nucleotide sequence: TGTGCCTGCCACCCGGGAGCTAGCACAGATACGCAGTATTTT.

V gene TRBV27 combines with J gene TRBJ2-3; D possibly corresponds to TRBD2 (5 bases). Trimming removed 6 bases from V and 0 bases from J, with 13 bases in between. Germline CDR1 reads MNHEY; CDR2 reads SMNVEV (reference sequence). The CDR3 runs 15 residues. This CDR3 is CASSRKGDSTDTQYF. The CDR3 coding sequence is TGTGCCAGCAGCCGAAAGGGAGATAGCACAGATACGCAGTATTTT.

The CDR3 DNA follows: TGTGCCAGCTCGCCGGGACTAGCATTATACGAGCAGTACTTC. Its translation is CASSPGLALYEQYF. V is TRBV18 and J is TRBJ2-7; 9 bases fit TRBD2. Trimming took 6 bases from V and 4 from J; bases not matched to a gene: 7. The CDR3 is 14 amino acids. Looked up from germline, CDR1 is KGHSH and CDR2 is LQKENI.

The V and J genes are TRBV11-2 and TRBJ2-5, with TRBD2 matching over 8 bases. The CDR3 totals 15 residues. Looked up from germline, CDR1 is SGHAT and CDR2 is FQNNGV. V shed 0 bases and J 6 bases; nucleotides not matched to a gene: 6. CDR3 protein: CASSLEAGAGKTQYF. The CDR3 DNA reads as TGTGCCAGCAGCTTAGAAGCGGGAGCGGGGAAGACCCAGTACTTC.

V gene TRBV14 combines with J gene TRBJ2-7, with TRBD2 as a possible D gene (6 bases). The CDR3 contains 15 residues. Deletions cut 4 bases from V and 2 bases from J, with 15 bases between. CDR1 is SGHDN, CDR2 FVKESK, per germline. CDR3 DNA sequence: TGTGCCAGCAGCCTGAGCCTGCGGGGCCCCTACGAGCAGTACTTC. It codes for CASSLSLRGPYEQYF. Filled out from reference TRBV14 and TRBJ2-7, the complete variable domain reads EAGVTQFPSHSVIEKGQTVTLRCDPISGHDNLYWYRRVMGKEIKFLLHFVKESKQDESGMPNNRFLAERTGGTYSTLKVQPAELEDSGVYFCASSLSLRGPYEQYFGPGTRLTVT.

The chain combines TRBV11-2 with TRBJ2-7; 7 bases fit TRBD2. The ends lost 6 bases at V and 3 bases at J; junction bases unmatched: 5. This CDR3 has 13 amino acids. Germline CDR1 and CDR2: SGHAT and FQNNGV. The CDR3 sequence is CASRQWGGYEQYF. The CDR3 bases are TGTGCCAGCAGGCAGTGGGGGGGCTACGAGCAGTACTTC.

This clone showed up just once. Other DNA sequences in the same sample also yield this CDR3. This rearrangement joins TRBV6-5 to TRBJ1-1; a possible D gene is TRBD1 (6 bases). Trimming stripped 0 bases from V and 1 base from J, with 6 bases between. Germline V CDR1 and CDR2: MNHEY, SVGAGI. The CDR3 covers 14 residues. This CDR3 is CASSYSGGNTEAFF. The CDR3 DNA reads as TGTGCCAGCAGTTACTCAGGGGGGAACACTGAAGCTTTCTTT.

CDR3 amino acids: CSVGLAYNEQFF. CDR3 nucleotide sequence: TGCAGCGTTGGCCTAGCCTACAATGAGCAGTTCTTC. The rearrangement uses TRBV29-1 and TRBJ2-1, with no clear D. The CDR3 covers 12 residues. In germline, CDR1 is SQVTM, CDR2 ANQGSEA. The germline V and J ends were trimmed by 4 bases and 2 bases, with 6 bases remaining between them.

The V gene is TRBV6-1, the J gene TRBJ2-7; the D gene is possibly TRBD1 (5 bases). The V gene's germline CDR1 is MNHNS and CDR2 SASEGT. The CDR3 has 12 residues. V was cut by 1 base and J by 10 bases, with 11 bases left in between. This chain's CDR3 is CASSEGTPKQYV. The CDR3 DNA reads TGTGCCAGCAGTGAAGGGACACCCAAACAGTACGTC.

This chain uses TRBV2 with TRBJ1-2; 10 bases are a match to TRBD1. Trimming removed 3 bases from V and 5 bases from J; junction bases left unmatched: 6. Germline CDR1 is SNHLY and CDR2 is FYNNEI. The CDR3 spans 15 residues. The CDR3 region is CASSEDRDRGYGYTF. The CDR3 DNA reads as TGTGCCAGCAGTGAGGACCGGGACAGGGGATATGGCTACACCTTC.

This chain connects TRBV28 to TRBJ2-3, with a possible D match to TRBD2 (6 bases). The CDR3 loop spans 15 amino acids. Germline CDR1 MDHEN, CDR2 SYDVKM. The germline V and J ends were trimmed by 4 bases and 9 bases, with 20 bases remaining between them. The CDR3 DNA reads TGTGCCAGCAGTTCTCATAGCGGTGCAAGGGGCACGCAGTATTTT. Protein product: CASSSHSGARGTQYF.

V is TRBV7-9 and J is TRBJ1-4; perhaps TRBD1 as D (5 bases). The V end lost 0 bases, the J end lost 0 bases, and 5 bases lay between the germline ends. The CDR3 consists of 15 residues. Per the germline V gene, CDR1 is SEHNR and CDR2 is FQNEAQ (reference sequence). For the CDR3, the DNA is TGTGCCAGCAGCTTAGCACAGGCAACTAATGAAAAACTGTTTTTT. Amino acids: CASSLAQATNEKLFF.

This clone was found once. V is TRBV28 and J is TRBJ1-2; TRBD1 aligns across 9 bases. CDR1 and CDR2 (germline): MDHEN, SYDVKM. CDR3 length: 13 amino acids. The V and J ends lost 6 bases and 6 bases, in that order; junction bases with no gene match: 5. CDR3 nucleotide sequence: TGTGCCAGCAGAACAGGGGGCGAGCATGGCTACACCTTC. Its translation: CASRTGGEHGYTF.

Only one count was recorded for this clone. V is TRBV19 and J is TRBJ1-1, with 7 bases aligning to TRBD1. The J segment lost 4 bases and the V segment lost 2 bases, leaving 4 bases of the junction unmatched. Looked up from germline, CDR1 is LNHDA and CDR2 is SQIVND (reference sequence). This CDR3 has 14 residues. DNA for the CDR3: TGTGCCAGTAGTATATTAGCAGGGGGCACTGAAGCTTTCTTT. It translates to CASSILAGGTEAFF. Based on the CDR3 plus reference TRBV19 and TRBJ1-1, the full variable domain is DGGITQSPKYLFRKEGQNVTLSCEQNLNHDAMYWYRQDPGQGLRLIYYSQIVNDFQKGDIAEGYSVSREKKESFPLTVTSAQKNPTAFYLCASSILAGGTEAFFGQGTRLTVV.

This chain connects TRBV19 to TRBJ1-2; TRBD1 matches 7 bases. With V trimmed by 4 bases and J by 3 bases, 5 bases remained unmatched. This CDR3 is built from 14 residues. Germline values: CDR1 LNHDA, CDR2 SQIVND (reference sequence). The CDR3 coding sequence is TGTGCCAGTAGTACGCCTGGACAGGACTATGGCTACACCTTC. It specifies CASSTPGQDYGYTF.

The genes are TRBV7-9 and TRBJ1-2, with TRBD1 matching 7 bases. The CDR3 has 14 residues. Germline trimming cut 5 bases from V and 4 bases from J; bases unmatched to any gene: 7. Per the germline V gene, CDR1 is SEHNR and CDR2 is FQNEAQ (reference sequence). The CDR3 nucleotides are TGTGCCAGCAGCCCCGGGACAGCGGGCTATGGCTACACCTTC. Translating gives CASSPGTAGYGYTF.